This TCR beta chain is drawn from a study of regulatory T cells in long-lasting Graves disease. Study outcomes and limitations: New patients shared fewer public clonotypes (around 880) than persistent patients did (approximately 2,700). Not thyroid tissue but only peripheral blood was studied.

Researchers made TCR beta libraries by using iRepertoire HTBI primers and running Arm-PCR on CDR3 regions. TCRdb reprocessed the multiplex PCR reads with MiXCR, giving one entry per CDR3 protein. The sample records roughly 510,000 distinct CDR3 sequences, around 16% being singletons. With regard to this clonotype: Its matching antigen is unknown.

The CDR3 length is 15 residues. Germline V gene data show CDR1 as SGDLS and CDR2 as YYNGEE. Trimming left V 5 bases short and J 2 bases short, with 14 bases between. The time point is: newly diagnosed GD, antithyroid drugs for less than 3 months. The TCR library used RNA extracted from PBMCs. The sample was also linked to a second study, of T cells in Graves' hyperthyroidism and ophthalmopathy. As that report states: The study used the HTBI primer set for a first-round RT-PCR of the TCR CDR3. For ophthalmopathy, model prediction preceded onset by a median about six months.

The source of this sequence is a man between 18 and 29 years old with Graves disease. The chain has TRBV9 and TRBJ2-1; TRBD1 might be the D (7 bases). Sample: peripheral blood mononuclear cells (PBMCs), taken at new diagnosis, from a patient treated with antithyroid drugs. The CDR3 DNA is TGTGCCAGCAGGGCGGGGACAGAGACCTACAATGAGCAGTTCTTC. This translates into CASRAGTETYNEQFF.